Below, one T cell receptor (beta chain) is given with its context. Its target is unknown. These data come from a study of a mutant IDH1 vaccine in newly diagnosed glioma. Clones were read by immunoSEQ multiplex PCR, and TCRdb kept only the in-frame ones, dropping some. Of 25,000 to 35,000 clones in the sample, roughly 90% were seen once. V was cut by 0 bases and J by 6 bases, with 9 bases left in between. The V gene's germline CDR1 is SGDLS and CDR2 YYNGEE. The CDR3 is 13 amino acids. Sample time point: week 5, during vaccination. Every vaccination contained 300 ug of the mutant IDH1 20-mer peptide and was paired with topical imiquimod.

The sequence was obtained from a man between 18 and 35 years old with glioma. The sequences come from PBMCs, collected from a glioma patient whose treatment included an IDH1 peptide vaccine. V gene TRBV9 combines with J gene TRBJ1-1; D gene unclear. CDR3 bases: TGTGCCAGCAGCGTAGCTTTGGGATCTGAAGCTTTCTTT. Translated: CASSVALGSEAFF.